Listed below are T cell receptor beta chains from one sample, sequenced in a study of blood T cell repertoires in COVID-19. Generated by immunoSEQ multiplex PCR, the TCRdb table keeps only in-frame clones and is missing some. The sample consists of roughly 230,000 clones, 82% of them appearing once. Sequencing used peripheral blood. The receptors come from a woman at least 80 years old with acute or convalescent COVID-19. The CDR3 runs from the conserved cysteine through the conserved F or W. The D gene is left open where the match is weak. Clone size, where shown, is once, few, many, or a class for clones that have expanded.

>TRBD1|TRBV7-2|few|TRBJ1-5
CASSSPGQGWNQPQHF
TGTGCCAGCAGCTCCCCGGGACAGGGGTGGAATCAGCCCCAGCATTTT
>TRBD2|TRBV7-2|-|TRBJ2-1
CASRYTTGGYNEQFF
TGTGCCAGCAGGTATACTACGGGGGGATACAATGAGCAGTTCTTC
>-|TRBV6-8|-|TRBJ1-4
CASSCSGVTHEKLFF
TGTGCCAGCAGTTGTAGCGGGGTGACACATGAAAAACTGTTTTTT
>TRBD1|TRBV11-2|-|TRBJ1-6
CASSLEEGAPSPLHF
TGTGCCAGCAGCTTAGAGGAGGGGGCGCCTTCACCCCTCCACTTT
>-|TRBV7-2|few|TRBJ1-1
CASSPLSGNTEAFF
TGTGCCAGCAGTCCCCTGTCAGGGAACACTGAAGCTTTCTTT
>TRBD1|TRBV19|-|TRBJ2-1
CASSIEWTGMGGEQFF
TGTGCCAGTAGTATAGAGTGGACAGGGATGGGTGGTGAGCAGTTCTTC
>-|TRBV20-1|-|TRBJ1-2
CSAFQNYGYTF
TGCAGTGCGTTCCAGAACTATGGCTACACCTTC
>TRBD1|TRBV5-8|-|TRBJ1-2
CASSSRDRVALTGYTF
TGTGCCAGCAGCTCCCGGGACAGGGTGGCGTTGACAGGCTACACCTTC
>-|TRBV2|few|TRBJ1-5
CASSVTGQGQPQHF
TGTGCCAGCAGTGTTACAGGGCAGGGGCAGCCCCAGCATTTT
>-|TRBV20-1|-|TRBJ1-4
CSASSSNEKLFF
TGCAGTGCTAGTAGCTCTAATGAAAAACTGTTTTTT
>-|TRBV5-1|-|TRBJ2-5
CASSLGLGDQETQYF
TGCGCCAGCAGCTTAGGGCTAGGGGATCAAGAGACCCAGTACTTC
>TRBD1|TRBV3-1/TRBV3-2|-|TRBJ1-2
CASSQEGTGGRGYTF
TGTGCCAGCAGCCAAGAAGGGACAGGGGGCAGGGGCTACACCTTC
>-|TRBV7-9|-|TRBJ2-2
CASSFLAANTGELFF
TGTGCCAGCAGCTTCCTCGCGGCGAACACCGGGGAGCTGTTTTTT
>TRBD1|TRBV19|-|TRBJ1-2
CASSTDGTGVYGYTF
TGTGCCAGTAGTACCGACGGGACAGGGGTTTATGGCTACACCTTC
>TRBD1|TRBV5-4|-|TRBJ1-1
CASSLKGAGEAFF
TGTGCCAGCAGCTTGAAGGGGGCGGGTGAAGCTTTCTTT
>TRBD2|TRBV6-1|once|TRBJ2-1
CASSEAPWGGNEQFF
TGTGCCAGCAGTGAAGCACCTTGGGGGGGTAATGAGCAGTTCTTC
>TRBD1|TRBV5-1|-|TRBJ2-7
CASSLAGQGPGEQYF
TGCGCCAGCAGCTTGGCGGGACAGGGGCCGGGGGAGCAGTACTTC
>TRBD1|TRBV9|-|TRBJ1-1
CASSPRDRGRPEAFF
TGTGCCAGCAGCCCGAGGGACAGGGGGCGTCCTGAAGCTTTCTTT
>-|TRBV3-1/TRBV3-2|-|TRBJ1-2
CASSPTGLNSYTF
TGTGCCAGCAGCCCGACGGGTCTGAACAGCTACACCTTC
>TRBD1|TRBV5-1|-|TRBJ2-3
CASSQGVGTDTQYF
TGCGCCAGCAGCCAGGGGGTTGGCACAGATACGCAGTATTTT